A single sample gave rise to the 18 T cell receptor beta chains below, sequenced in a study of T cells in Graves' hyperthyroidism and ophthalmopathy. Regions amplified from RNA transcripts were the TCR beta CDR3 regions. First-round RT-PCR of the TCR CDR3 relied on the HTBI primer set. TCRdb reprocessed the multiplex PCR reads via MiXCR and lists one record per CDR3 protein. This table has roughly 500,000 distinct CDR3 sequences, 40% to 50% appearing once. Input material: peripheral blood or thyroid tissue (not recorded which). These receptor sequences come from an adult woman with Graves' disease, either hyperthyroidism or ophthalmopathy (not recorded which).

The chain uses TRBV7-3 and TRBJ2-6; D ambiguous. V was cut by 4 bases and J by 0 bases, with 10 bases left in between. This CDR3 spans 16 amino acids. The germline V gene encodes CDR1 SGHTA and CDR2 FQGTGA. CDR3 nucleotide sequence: TGTGCCAGCAGCTCCTCAGTTGGCTCTGGGGCCAACGTCCTGACTTTC. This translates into CASSSSVGSGANVLTF.

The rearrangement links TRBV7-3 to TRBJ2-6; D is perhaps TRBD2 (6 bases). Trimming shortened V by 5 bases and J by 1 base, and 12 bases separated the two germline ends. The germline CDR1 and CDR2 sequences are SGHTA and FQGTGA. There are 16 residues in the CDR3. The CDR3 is CASSISGTSGANVLTF. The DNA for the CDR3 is TGTGCCAGCAGCATCTCCGGGACTTCTGGGGCCAACGTCCTGACTTTC.

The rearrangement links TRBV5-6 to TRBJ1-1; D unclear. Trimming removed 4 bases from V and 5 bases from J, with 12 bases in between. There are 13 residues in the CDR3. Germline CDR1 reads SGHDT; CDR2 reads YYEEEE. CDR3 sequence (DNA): TGTGCCAGCAGCAATGGGGTGAGGACTGAAGCTTTCTTT. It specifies CASSNGVRTEAFF.

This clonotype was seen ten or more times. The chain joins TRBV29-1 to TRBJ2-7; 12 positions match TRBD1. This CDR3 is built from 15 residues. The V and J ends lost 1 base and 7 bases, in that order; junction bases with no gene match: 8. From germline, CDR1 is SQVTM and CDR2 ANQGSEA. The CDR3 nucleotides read TGCAGCGTTGAAGGCCGGGGACAGGGGGCTTGGGAGCAGTACTTC. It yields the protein CSVEGRGQGAWEQYF.

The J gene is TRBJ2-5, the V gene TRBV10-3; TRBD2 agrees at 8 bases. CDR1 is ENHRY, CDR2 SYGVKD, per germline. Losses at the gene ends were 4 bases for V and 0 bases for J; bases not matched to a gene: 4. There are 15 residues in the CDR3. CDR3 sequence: CAISAREGYQETQYF. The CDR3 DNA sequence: TGTGCCATCAGTGCCCGGGAGGGATACCAAGAGACCCAGTACTTC.

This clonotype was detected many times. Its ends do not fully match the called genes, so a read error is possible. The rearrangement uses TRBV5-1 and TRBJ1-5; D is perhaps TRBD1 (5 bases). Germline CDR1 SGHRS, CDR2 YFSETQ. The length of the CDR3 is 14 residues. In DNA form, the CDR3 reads TGTGCCAGCAGCTTAGGAGGGGGCAATCAGCCCCAGCATTTT. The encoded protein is CASSLGGGNQPQHF.

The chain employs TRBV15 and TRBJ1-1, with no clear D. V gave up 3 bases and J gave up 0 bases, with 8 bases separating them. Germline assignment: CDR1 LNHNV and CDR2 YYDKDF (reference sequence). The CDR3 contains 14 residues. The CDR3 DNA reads TGTGCCACCAGCAGTGCAGGAGTGAACACTGAAGCTTTCTTT. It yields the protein CATSSAGVNTEAFF.

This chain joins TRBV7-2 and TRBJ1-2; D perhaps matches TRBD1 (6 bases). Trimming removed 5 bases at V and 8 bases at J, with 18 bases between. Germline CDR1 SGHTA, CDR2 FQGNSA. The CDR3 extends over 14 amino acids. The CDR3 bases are TGTGCCAGCAGCCAACCCATCGACAGGAACGGCTACACCTTC. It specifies CASSQPIDRNGYTF.

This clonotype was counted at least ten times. CDR3 DNA: TGTGCCAGCAGTTCAGTTTCAACTGGGGCCAACGTCCTGACTTTC. Amino acid sequence: CASSSVSTGANVLTF. The V gene is TRBV6-6, the J gene TRBJ2-6, with D uncertain. Germline V gene sequence: CDR1 MNHNY, CDR2 SVGAGI (reference sequence). The CDR3 length is 15 residues. The V end was cut by 4 bases, the J end by 2 bases, with 9 bases between.

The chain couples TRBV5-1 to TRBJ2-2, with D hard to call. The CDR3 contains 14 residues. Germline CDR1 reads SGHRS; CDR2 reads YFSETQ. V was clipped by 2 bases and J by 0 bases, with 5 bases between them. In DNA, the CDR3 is TGCGCCAGCAGCTTCGCGCCGAACACCGGGGAGCTGTTTTTT. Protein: CASSFAPNTGELFF.

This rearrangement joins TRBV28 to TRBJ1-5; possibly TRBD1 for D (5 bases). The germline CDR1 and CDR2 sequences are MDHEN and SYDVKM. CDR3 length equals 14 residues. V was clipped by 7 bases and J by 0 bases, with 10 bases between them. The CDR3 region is CASNWGNSNQPQHF. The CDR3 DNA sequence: TGTGCCAGCAATTGGGGGAATAGCAATCAGCCCCAGCATTTT. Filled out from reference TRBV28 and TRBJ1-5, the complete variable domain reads DVKVTQSSRYLVKRTGEKVFLECVQDMDHENMFWYRQDPGLGLRLIYFSYDVKMKEKGDIPEGYSVSREKKERFSLILESASTNQTSMYLCASNWGNSNQPQHFGDGTRLSIL.

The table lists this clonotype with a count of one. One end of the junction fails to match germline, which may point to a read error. CDR3 DNA sequence: TGTGCCAGCCGGGACGGGCCTGGTGGAAGCTATGACTACACCTTC. Its translation is CASRDGPGGSYDYTF. The J gene is TRBJ1-2, the V gene TRBV2; perhaps TRBD1 as D (5 bases). The CDR3 is made up of 15 amino acids. Germline-derived CDR1 and CDR2 are SNHLY and FYNNEI.

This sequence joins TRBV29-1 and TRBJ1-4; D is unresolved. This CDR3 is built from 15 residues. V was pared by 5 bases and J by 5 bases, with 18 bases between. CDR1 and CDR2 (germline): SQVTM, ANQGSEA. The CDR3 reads CSVHPSGSYNEKLFF. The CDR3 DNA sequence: TGCAGCGTTCATCCTAGCGGGTCCTACAATGAAAAACTGTTTTTT.

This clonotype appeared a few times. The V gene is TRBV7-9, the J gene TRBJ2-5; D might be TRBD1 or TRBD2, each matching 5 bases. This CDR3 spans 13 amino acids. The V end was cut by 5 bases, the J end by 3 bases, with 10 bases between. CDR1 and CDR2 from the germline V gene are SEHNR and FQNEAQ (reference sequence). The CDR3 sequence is CASSHRDEETQYF. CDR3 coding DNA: TGTGCCAGCAGCCACCGGGACGAAGAGACCCAGTACTTC.

This CDR3 reads CASSRNGAGEKLFF. DNA of the CDR3: TGTGCCAGCAGCCGTAATGGGGCAGGTGAAAAACTGTTTTTT. The chain employs TRBV27 and TRBJ1-4, with D possibly matching TRBD1 (5 bases). Germline V gene data show CDR1 as MNHEY and CDR2 as SMNVEV (reference sequence). This CDR3 has 14 residues. Deletions cut 6 bases from V and 7 bases from J, with 15 bases between.

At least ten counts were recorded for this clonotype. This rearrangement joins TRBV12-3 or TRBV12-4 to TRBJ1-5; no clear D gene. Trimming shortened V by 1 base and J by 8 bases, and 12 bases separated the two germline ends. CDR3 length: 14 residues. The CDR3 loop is CASSLDLSRKPQHF. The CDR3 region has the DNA TGTGCCAGCAGTTTAGACCTCTCCAGGAAGCCCCAGCATTTT.

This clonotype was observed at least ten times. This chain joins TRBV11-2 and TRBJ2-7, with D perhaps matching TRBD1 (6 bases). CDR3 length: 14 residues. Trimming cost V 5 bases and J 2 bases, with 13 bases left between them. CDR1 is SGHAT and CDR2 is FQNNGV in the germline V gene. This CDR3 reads CASSPDRLAYEQYF. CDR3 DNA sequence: TGTGCCAGCAGCCCGGACAGATTGGCCTACGAGCAGTACTTC.

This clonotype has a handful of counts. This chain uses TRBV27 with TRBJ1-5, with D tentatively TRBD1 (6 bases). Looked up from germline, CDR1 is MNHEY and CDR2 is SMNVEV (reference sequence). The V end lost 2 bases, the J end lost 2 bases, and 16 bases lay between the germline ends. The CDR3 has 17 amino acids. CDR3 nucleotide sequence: TGTGCCAGCAGTTTAGGTTCGGGGGGCGAAGGCAATCAGCCCCAGCATTTT. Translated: CASSLGSGGEGNQPQHF.